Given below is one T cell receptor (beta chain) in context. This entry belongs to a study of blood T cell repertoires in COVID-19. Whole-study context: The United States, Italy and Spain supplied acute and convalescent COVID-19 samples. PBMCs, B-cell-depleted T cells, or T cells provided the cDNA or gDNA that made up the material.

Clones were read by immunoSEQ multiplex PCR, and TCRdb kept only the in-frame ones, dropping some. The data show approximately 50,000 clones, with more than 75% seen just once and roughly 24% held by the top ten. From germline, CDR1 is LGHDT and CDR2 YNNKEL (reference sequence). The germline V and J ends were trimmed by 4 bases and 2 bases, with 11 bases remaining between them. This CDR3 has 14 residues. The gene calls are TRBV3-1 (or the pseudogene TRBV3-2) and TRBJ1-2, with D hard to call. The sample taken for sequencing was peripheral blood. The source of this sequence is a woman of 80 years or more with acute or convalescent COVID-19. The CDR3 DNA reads TGTGCCAGCAGCCGGGCAGCTGCGAACTATGGCTACACCTTC. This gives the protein CASSRAAANYGYTF.